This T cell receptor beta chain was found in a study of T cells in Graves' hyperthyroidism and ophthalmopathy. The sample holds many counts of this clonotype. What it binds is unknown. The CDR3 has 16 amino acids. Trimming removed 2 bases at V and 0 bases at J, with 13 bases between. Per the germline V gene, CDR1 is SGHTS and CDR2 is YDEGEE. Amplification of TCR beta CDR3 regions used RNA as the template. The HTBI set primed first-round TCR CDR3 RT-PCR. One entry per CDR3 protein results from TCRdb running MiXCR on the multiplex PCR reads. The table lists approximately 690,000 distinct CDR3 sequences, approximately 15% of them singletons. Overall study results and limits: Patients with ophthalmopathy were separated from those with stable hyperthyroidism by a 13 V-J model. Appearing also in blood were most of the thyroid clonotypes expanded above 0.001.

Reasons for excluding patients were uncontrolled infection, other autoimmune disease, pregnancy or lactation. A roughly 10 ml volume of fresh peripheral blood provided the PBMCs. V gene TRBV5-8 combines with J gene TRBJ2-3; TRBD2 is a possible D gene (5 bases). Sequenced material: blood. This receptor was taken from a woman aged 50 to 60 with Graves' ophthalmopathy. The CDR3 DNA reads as TGTGCCAGCAGCTTAGAAGCGGTTACTAGCACAGATACGCAGTATTTT. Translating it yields CASSLEAVTSTDTQYF.